These 24 T cell receptor beta chains came from one sample sequenced in a study of regulatory T cells in long-lasting Graves disease (dated by TCRdb to about 2021). Library preparation was by multiplex PCR. Sequenced using an Illumina HiSeq 4000. CDR3 regions were amplified by Arm-PCR with iRepertoire HTBI primers to construct TCR beta libraries. Through fastp at Q25 and MiXCR, TCRdb rebuilt clones from the public reads, retaining in-frame beta chains. When rows share a CDR3 protein, they turn into one entry using the most common DNA and genes. The sample records roughly 350,000 distinct CDR3 sequences, 15% to 20% of which are singletons. The ten largest clonotypes hold 25% to 30% of the sample. The time point label corresponds to: newly diagnosed GD, antithyroid drugs for less than 3 months. For both TCR sequencing and RNA sequencing, RNA was extracted from PBMCs using TRIzol. This sample also belongs to another study, concerning T cells in Graves' hyperthyroidism and ophthalmopathy.

Specimen: peripheral blood mononuclear cells (PBMCs), collected at new diagnosis, from a patient treated with antithyroid drugs. These receptors were obtained from a middle-aged man with Graves disease. Donor details come from another sample of the same person, matched by shared clones.

With respect to this clonotype: A read error may produce the germline difference seen at one junction end. V and J are TRBV19 and TRBJ1-5, with D perhaps matching TRBD1 (5 bases). Germline V gene lookup returns CDR1 LNHDA and CDR2 SQIVND (reference sequence). The CDR3 is 15 residues long. DNA for the CDR3: TGTGCCGGTAGTATGAGTAGGGGAGGCAATCAGCCCCAGCATTTT. As protein: CAGSMSRGGNQPQHF.

The rearrangement uses TRBV4-1 and TRBJ1-6; TRBD1 aligns across 9 bases. The CDR3 is 13 amino acids. With 3 bases clipped from V and 10 bases from J, the junction kept 1 base outside the gene matches. Germline CDR1 reads MGHRA; CDR2 reads YSYEKL. CDR3: CASSQGQGSPLHF. The CDR3 nucleotides read TGCGCCAGCAGCCAGGGACAGGGATCACCCCTCCACTTT.

This chain uses TRBV9 with TRBJ1-5; no firm D call. CDR3 size: 13 residues. Trimming removed 3 bases from V and 2 bases from J, with 6 bases in between. Germline V lookup: CDR1 SGDLS, CDR2 YYNGEE. The CDR3 reads CASSELGNQPQHF. The CDR3 DNA reads TGTGCCAGCAGCGAGCTCGGCAATCAGCCCCAGCATTTT. The whole variable domain, filled in from reference TRBV9 and TRBJ1-5, reads DSGVTQTPKHLITATGQRVTLRCSPRSGDLSVYWYQQSLDQGLQFLIQYYNGEERAKGNILERFSAQQFPDLHSELNLSSLELGDSALYFCASSELGNQPQHFGDGTRLSIL.

The genes are TRBV5-1 and TRBJ1-1; D may be TRBD1 (6 bases). The CDR3 spans 15 residues. Trimming removed 3 bases at V and 4 bases at J, with 16 bases between. CDR1 is SGHRS, CDR2 YFSETQ, per germline. CDR3 nucleotide sequence: TGCGCCAGCAGCTCGAGGGCAGGGGCCTTCACTGAAGCTTTCTTT. Its protein is CASSSRAGAFTEAFF. Variable domain in full (rest from reference TRBV5-1 and TRBJ1-1): KAGVTQTPRYLIKTRGQQVTLSCSPISGHRSVSWYQQTPGQGLQFLFEYFSETQRNKGNFPGRFSGRQFSNSRSEMNVSTLELGDSALYLCASSSRAGAFTEAFFGQGTRLTVV.

This clonotype was counted at least ten times. The rearrangement joins TRBV28 to TRBJ2-2; 10 bases match TRBD1. This CDR3 contains 15 residues. V lost 6 bases and J lost 3; bases outside the gene matches: 4. CDR1 MDHEN and CDR2 SYDVKM come from the germline V gene. The CDR3 DNA follows: TGTGCCAGCAGAATGGGGACAGGGGACACCGGGGAGCTGTTTTTT. Translated, it gives CASRMGTGDTGELFF. The full variable domain, with the rest looked up from reference TRBV28 and TRBJ2-2, is DVKVTQSSRYLVKRTGEKVFLECVQDMDHENMFWYRQDPGLGLRLIYFSYDVKMKEKGDIPEGYSVSREKKERFSLILESASTNQTSMYLCASRMGTGDTGELFFGEGSRLTVL.

The V call is TRBV12-5, the J call TRBJ1-3; tentatively, D is TRBD1 (6 bases). Trimming left V 0 bases short and J 4 bases short, with 13 bases between. CDR1 and CDR2 from the germline V gene are LGHNT and FRNRAP. The CDR3 is 16 residues long. The CDR3 bases are TGTGCTAGTGGTTTGGTATACAGGGATGGAGGAAACACCATATATTTT. It translates to CASGLVYRDGGNTIYF.

This chain links TRBV10-3 with TRBJ1-1; TRBD1 is a possible D gene (5 bases). CDR3 length equals 13 residues. Per germline, CDR1 ENHRY and CDR2 SYGVKD. V lost 4 bases, J lost 0 bases, and 6 bases lay in between. The CDR3: CAISAGMNTEAFF. CDR3 coding DNA: TGTGCCATCAGTGCAGGGATGAACACTGAAGCTTTCTTT.

The genes are TRBV20-1 and TRBJ2-5; 9 positions match TRBD1. CDR3 length equals 13 residues. The germline CDR1 and CDR2 sequences are DFQATT and SNEGSKA (reference sequence). As DNA, the CDR3 is TGCAGCGGCTCCGGGACAGGGACCGGGACCCAGTACTTC. This sequence encodes CSGSGTGTGTQYF.

A few counts support this clonotype. The chain recombines TRBV3-1 with TRBJ1-6; D is unresolved. The CDR3 spans 12 residues. Trimming took 2 bases from V and 9 from J, leaving 5 bases between them. Germline V lookup: CDR1 LGHDT, CDR2 YNNKEL (reference sequence). CDR3 protein: CASSQPTSPLHF. As DNA, the CDR3 is TGTGCCAGCAGCCAACCAACTTCACCCCTCCACTTT.

This clonotype occurred a few times. The rearrangement joins TRBV15 to TRBJ2-5; D ambiguous. There are 13 residues in the CDR3. With 4 bases removed from V and 2 bases from J, the gap between germline ends came to 8 bases. CDR1 is LNHNV and CDR2 is YYDKDF in the germline V gene (reference sequence). The CDR3 DNA reads as TGTGCCACCAGCATCAGGTTACAAGAGACCCAGTACTTC. Protein sequence: CATSIRLQETQYF.

The sample holds many counts of this clonotype. J is TRBJ1-6 and V is TRBV5-1, with D possibly being TRBD1 (6 bases). From germline, CDR1 is SGHRS and CDR2 YFSETQ. This CDR3 comprises 15 residues. Trimming stripped 2 bases from V and 10 bases from J, with 16 bases between. CDR3 sequence reads: CASSLQTGVGSPLHF. CDR3 sequence (DNA): TGCGCCAGCAGCTTACAGACAGGAGTCGGATCACCCCTCCACTTT.

This clonotype has a count of ten or more. The chain links TRBV11-2 to TRBJ2-7, with 9 bases matching TRBD1. The CDR3 is 14 residues long. Trimming took 3 bases from V and 5 from J; bases not matched to a gene: 5. Germline CDR1 is SGHAT and CDR2 is FQNNGV. As DNA, the CDR3 is TGTGCCAGCAGCTTCCGGGACAGGGCAGACGAGCAGTACTTC. This gives the protein CASSFRDRADEQYF.

This clonotype came up a few times. This chain links TRBV6-2 or TRBV6-3 with TRBJ2-7, with 7 bases lining up with TRBD1. In germline, CDR1 is MNHEY, CDR2 SVGEGT. This CDR3 region has 13 residues. The V segment lost 2 bases and the J segment 3 bases; nucleotides outside the gene matches: 1. The CDR3 DNA follows: TGTGCCAGCAGTTACACAGGGGACTACGAGCAGTACTTC. It codes for CASSYTGDYEQYF.

This clonotype was seen a handful of times. This sequence joins TRBV20-1 and TRBJ2-7; 13 bases are a match to TRBD2. Germline CDR1 is DFQATT and CDR2 is SNEGSKA (reference sequence). V lost 6 bases, J lost 8 bases, and 7 bases stayed unmatched. The CDR3 has 13 residues. The CDR3 loop reads CSAPGTSGDQQYF. CDR3 coding DNA: TGCAGTGCCCCGGGGACTAGCGGGGATCAGCAGTACTTC.

This clonotype showed up many times. V and J are TRBV12-3 or TRBV12-4 and TRBJ2-5, with TRBD2 identical over 16 bases. The length of the CDR3 is 19 residues. Losses at the gene ends were 6 bases for V and 5 bases for J; bases not matched to a gene: 15. CDR3 amino acids: CASSSPPGLAGGLMETQYF. CDR3 in DNA: TGTGCCAGCAGCTCCCCACCGGGACTAGCGGGGGGGCTCATGGAGACCCAGTACTTC.

This clonotype was recorded many times. J is TRBJ2-2 and V is TRBV5-1; D not resolved. Trimming pared 4 bases from V and 6 bases from J, leaving 16 bases between. The germline CDR1 and CDR2 sequences are SGHRS and YFSETQ. The CDR3 covers 15 residues. The CDR3 nucleotides read TGCGCCAGCAGCCCTAGGGTGGCCGATCCCGGGGAGCTGTTTTTT. This gives the protein CASSPRVADPGELFF.

This clonotype was found a few times. The V and J genes are TRBV5-1 and TRBJ2-2; D may be TRBD2 (6 bases). The germline V gene has CDR1 SGHRS and CDR2 YFSETQ. V lost 1 base to trimming and J lost 6 bases, with 10 bases between them. The CDR3 covers 14 residues. DNA for the CDR3: TGCGCCAGCAGCTTGCGGGGGAGCCCCGGGGAGCTGTTTTTT. This encodes CASSLRGSPGELFF.

This clonotype was recorded at least ten times. The genes are TRBV6-2 or TRBV6-3 and TRBJ1-5; tentatively, D is TRBD1 (5 bases). With 6 bases removed from V and 3 bases from J, the gap between germline ends came to 12 bases. Germline V lookup: CDR1 MNHEY, CDR2 SVGEGT. The CDR3 has 14 residues. In DNA, the CDR3 is TGTGCCAGCAGAAGAGGGGATCACAATCAGCCCCAGCATTTT. This encodes CASRRGDHNQPQHF.

CDR3 in DNA: TGTGCCATCGGGGGCCTAGCGGGGGGGCTTTATACGCAGTATTTT. This translates into CAIGGLAGGLYTQYF. J is TRBJ2-3 and V is TRBV10-3, with TRBD2 identical over 12 bases. The J segment lost 7 bases and the V segment lost 8 bases, leaving 10 bases of the junction unmatched. The CDR3 is 15 amino acids. CDR1 and CDR2 (germline): ENHRY, SYGVKD.

Only one count was recorded for this clonotype. The chain couples TRBV9 to TRBJ2-6; D unclear. The CDR3 loop spans 17 amino acids. Trimming cost V 2 bases and J 1 base, with 13 bases left between them. From germline, CDR1 is SGDLS and CDR2 YYNGEE. In nucleotides, the CDR3 is TGTGCCAGCAGCGTTCCGCACGGTAGATCTGGGGCCAACGTCCTGACTTTC. It encodes CASSVPHGRSGANVLTF.

The V and J genes are TRBV19 and TRBJ1-1, with TRBD1 matching over 9 bases. V lost 4 bases and J lost 1; bases outside the gene matches: 4. This CDR3 is 15 amino acids long. Germline CDR1 and CDR2: LNHDA and SQIVND (reference sequence). The CDR3 protein is CASSTTGQGNTEAFF. Written as DNA, the CDR3 is TGTGCCAGTAGTACTACGGGACAGGGGAACACTGAAGCTTTCTTT.

This clonotype was counted many times. The chain is built from TRBV5-1 and TRBJ2-7; D is unresolved. Germline V lookup: CDR1 SGHRS, CDR2 YFSETQ. With 0 bases removed from V and 0 bases from J, the gap between germline ends came to 10 bases. This CDR3 contains 15 residues. CDR3 sequence (DNA): TGCGCCAGCAGCTTGGGTGTGGGCAGCTCCTACGAGCAGTACTTC. Its translation: CASSLGVGSSYEQYF.

The rearrangement joins TRBV4-3 to TRBJ2-5; D possibly corresponds to TRBD2 (5 bases). The CDR3 loop spans 14 amino acids. Germline CDR1 is LGHNA and CDR2 is YSLEER. The V gene lost 0 bases and the J gene lost 3 bases, with 8 bases spanning the gap. The CDR3 nucleotides are TGCGCCAGCAGCCAAGATACTAGTAAAGAGACCCAGTACTTC. Translated: CASSQDTSKETQYF.

This clonotype was seen many times. The chain has TRBV7-2 and TRBJ2-3; D ambiguous. Germline CDR1 SGHTA, CDR2 FQGNSA. V was pared by 6 bases and J by 4 bases, with 11 bases between. The length of the CDR3 is 13 residues. CDR3 in amino acids: CASSLIRADTQYF. CDR3 coding DNA: TGTGCCAGCAGTCTAATCCGGGCAGATACGCAGTATTTT.